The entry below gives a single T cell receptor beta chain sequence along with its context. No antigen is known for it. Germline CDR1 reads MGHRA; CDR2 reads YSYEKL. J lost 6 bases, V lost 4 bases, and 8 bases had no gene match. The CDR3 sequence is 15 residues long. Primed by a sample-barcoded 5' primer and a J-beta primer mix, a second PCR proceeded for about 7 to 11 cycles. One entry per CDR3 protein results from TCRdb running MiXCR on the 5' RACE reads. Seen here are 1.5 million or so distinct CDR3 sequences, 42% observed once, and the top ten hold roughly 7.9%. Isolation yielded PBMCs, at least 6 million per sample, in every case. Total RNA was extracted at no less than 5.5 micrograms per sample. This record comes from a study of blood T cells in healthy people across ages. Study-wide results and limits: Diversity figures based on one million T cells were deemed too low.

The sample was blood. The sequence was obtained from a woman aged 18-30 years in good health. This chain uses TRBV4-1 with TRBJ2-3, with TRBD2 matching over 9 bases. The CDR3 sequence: CASSPPAGGFDTQYF. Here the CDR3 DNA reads TGCGCCAGCAGCCCCCCTGCGGGGGGGTTCGATACGCAGTATTTT.